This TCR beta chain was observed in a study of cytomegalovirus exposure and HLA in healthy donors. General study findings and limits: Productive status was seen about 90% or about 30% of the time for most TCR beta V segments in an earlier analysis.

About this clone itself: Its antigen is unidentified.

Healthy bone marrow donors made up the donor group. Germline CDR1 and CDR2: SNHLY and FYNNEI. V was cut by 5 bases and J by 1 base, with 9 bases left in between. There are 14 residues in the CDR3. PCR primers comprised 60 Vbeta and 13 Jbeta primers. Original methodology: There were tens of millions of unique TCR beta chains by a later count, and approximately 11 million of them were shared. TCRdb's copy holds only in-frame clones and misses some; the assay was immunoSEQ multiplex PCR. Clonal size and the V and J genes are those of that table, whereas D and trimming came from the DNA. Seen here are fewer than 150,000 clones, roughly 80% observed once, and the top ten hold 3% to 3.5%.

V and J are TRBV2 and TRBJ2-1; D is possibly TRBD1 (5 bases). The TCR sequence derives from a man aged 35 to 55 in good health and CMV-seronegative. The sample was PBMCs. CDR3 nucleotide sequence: TGTGCCAGCAGTTTAAGGGGATCCTACAATGAGCAGTTCTTC. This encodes CASSLRGSYNEQFF.